Given below is one TCR beta chain in context. The sample originates from a study of T-cell memory formation after mild COVID-19. V gave up 0 bases and J gave up 3 bases, with 11 bases separating them. This CDR3 contains 15 residues. Per the germline V gene, CDR1 is WSHSY and CDR2 is SAAADI. Using its own MiXCR run on the 5' RACE reads, TCRdb lists one record per CDR3 protein. Among around 300,000 distinct CDR3 sequences listed, just under 20% were seen once. Sequencing was performed on PBMCs or a T cell subset sorted from them (not recorded which). V and J are TRBV10-2 and TRBJ1-1, with D possibly being TRBD1 (5 bases). The sequence was obtained from a young man who had mild COVID-19 (a few samples of this study predate the infection). Cell type and time point are not known. The CDR3 loop reads CASSESGRGDTEAFF. DNA of the CDR3: TGCGCCAGCAGTGAGTCGGGGCGGGGGGACACTGAAGCTTTCTTT.